This TCR beta chain stems from a study of blood T cell repertoires in COVID-19. The overall study: Italy, Spain and the United States were the sources of the convalescent and acute COVID-19 samples. The cDNA or gDNA used as material had been derived from T cells, B-cell-depleted T cells, or PBMCs.

Original methodology: Quantification of nucleated cells was approximated via reference gene primer amplification. TCRdb's copy holds only in-frame clones and misses some; the assay was immunoSEQ multiplex PCR. V and J calls and clone size are copied from that table; D and trimming were computed from the DNA. The sample lists about 110,000 clones; 60% to 85% were seen once. Sequenced sample: peripheral blood. The receptor comes from a woman between 40 and 50 years old with acute or convalescent COVID-19.

CDR3 loop: CASSSRWDTEAFF. The CDR3 nucleotides are TGTGCCAGCAGCTCTAGGTGGGACACTGAAGCTTTCTTT. The chain couples TRBV7-2 to TRBJ1-1; D gene ambiguous. This CDR3 spans 13 amino acids. The germline CDR1 and CDR2 sequences are SGHTA and FQGNSA. Trimming took 4 bases from V and 3 from J, leaving 9 bases between them.